This TCR beta chain was recorded in a study of shared clonotypes between healthy human individuals. A note on this clone: As yet, its antigen is unknown.

V gave up 6 bases and J gave up 3 bases; unmatched junction bases: 4. Germline CDR1 SNHLY, CDR2 FYNNEI. This CDR3 has 13 amino acids. This was a deep-level run. Produced via immunoSEQ multiplex PCR; TCRdb's table is partial and in-frame only. The sample contains roughly 1,000,000 clones, roughly 74% of which appear only once. Study outcomes and limitations: In four donors, around 5% of naive CD4 clonotypes appeared in common. Naive subsets generally had larger estimated richness than memory subsets.

Sequencing used memory CD4+ T cells from PBMCs. Subset reported: CD45RA-negative fraction. The clonotype was recovered from a man aged 18 to 35 in good health. Some clones in this sample may be carry-over from other donors' samples. The genes are TRBV2 and TRBJ1-2, with 7 bases that match TRBD1. The CDR3 protein is CASRTGNDYGYTF. The DNA of the CDR3 is TGTGCCAGCAGGACAGGGAATGACTATGGCTACACCTTC.